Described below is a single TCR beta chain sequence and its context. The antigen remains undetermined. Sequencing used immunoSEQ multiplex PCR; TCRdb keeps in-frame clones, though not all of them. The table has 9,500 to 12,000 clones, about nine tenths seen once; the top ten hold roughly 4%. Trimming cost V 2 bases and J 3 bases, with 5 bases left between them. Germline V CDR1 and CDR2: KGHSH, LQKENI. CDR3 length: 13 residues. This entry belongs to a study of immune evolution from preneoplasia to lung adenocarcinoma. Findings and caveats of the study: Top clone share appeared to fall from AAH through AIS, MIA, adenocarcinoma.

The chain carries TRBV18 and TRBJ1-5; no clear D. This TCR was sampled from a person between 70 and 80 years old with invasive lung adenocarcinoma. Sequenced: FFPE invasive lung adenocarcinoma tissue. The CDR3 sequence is CASSPSINQPQHF. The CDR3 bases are TGTGCCAGCTCACCATCTATCAATCAGCCCCAGCATTTT.